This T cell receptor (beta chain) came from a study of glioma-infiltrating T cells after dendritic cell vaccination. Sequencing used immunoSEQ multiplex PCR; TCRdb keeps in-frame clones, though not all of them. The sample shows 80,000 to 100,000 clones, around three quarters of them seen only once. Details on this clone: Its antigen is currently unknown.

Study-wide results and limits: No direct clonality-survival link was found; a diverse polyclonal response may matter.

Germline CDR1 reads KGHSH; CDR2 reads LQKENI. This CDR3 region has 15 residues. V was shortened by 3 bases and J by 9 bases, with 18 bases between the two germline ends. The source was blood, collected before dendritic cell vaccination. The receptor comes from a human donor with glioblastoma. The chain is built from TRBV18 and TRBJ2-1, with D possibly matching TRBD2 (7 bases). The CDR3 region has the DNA TGTGCCAGCTCACCCCCGGGCCGGGGGGCAGGTGAGCAGTTCTTC. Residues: CASSPPGRGAGEQFF. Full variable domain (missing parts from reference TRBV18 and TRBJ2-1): NAGVMQNPRHLVRRRGQEARLRCSPMKGHSHVYWYRQLPEEGLKFMVYLQKENIIDESGMPKERFSAEFPKEGPSILRIQQVVRGDSAAYFCASSPPGRGAGEQFFGPGTRLTVL.